The present T cell receptor (beta chain) was sequenced within a study of follicular helper T cells after annual influenza vaccination. Study results and limitations: The much larger non-cTfh compartments may have been undersampled.

Time point noted: 2014-2015 season, 7 days after vaccination. Sorted blood CD4 subsets were sequenced before and after adults received seasonal inactivated influenza vaccine. Regarding this clone: The antigen is not known.

Using immunoSEQ multiplex PCR, the repertoire was profiled, and TCRdb retains in-frame clones only, with some absent. The data contain roughly 9,000 clones, around 82% of them singletons. The material was CXCR5- memory CD4+ T cells sorted from blood, obtained 7 days after influenza vaccination. The receptor was derived from an adult who received the influenza vaccine.

In DNA form, the CDR3 reads TGTGCCAGCAGCCTTAGCGGGGGGAACACCGGGGAGCTGTTTTTT. This gives the protein CASSLSGGNTGELFF. The chain links TRBV11-3 to TRBJ2-2; 9 positions agree with TRBD2. CDR1 is SGHNT and CDR2 is YENEEA in the germline V gene. CDR3 length equals 15 residues. With 5 bases clipped from V and 1 base from J, the junction kept 2 bases outside the gene matches.